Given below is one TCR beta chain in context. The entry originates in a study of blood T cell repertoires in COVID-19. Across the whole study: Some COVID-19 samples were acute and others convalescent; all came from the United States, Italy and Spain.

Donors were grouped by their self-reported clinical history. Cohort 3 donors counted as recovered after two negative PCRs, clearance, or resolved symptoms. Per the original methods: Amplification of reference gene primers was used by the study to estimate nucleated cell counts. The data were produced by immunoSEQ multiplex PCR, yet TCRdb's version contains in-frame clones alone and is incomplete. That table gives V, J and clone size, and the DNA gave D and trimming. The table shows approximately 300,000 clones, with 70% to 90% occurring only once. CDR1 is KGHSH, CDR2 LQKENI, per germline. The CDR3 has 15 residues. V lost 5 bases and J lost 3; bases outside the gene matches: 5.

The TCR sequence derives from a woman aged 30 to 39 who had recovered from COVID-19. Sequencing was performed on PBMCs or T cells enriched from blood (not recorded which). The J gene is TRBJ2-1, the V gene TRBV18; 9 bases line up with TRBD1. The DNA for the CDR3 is TGTGCCAGCTCATTTACAGGGGGCGACTACAATGAGCAGTTCTTC. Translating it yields CASSFTGGDYNEQFF.